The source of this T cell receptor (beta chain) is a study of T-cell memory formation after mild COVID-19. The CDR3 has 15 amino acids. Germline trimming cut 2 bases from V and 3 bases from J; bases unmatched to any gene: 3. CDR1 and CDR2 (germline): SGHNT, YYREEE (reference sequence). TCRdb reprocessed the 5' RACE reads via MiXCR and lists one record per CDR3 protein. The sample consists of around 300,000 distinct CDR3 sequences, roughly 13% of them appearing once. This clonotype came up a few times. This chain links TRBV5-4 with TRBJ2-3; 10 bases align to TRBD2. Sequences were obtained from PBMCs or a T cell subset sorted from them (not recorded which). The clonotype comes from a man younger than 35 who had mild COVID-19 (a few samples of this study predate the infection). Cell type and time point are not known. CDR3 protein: CASSLAGGFTDTQYF. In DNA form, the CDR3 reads TGTGCCAGCAGCTTAGCGGGGGGGTTTACAGATACGCAGTATTTT. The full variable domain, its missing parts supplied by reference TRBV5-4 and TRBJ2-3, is ETGVTQSPTHLIKTRGQQVTLRCSSQSGHNTVSWYQQALGQGPQFIFQYYREEENGRGNFPPRFSGLQFPNYSSELNVNALELDDSALYLCASSLAGGFTDTQYFGPGTRLTVL.